A single sample is the source of the 9 T cell receptor beta chains below, sequenced in a study of CD8 T cells in Susac syndrome. Reverse transcription of roughly 0.5 to 1 ug RNA was carried out with random hexamers. TCRdb redid the calling of the immunoSEQ multiplex PCR reads with MiXCR, one entry per CDR3 protein. Of 330,000 or so distinct CDR3 sequences listed, roughly 85% are singletons. The sequenced sample was CD8+ T cells from PBMCs. Receptors originate from a human donor with multiple sclerosis.

V and J are TRBV15 and TRBJ2-7; weak D call: TRBD1 (5 bases). Per germline, CDR1 LNHNV and CDR2 YYDKDF (reference sequence). The CDR3 runs 13 residues. Trimming took 0 bases from V and 7 from J, leaving 10 bases between them. The CDR3 is CATSRDAHREQYF. The CDR3 DNA follows: TGTGCCACCAGCAGAGACGCGCACAGGGAGCAGTACTTC.

This clonotype was recorded once. The J gene is TRBJ1-2, the V gene TRBV6-6, with 8 nucleotides matching TRBD1. This CDR3 has 13 amino acids. CDR1 is MNHNY and CDR2 is SVGAGI in the germline V gene (reference sequence). Trimming at V came to 8 bases and at J to 6 bases, leaving 8 bases not matched to a gene. CDR3 DNA sequence: TGTGCCAGCTTTCCAGGGGGCACCCATGGCTACACCTTC. Protein: CASFPGGTHGYTF.

This clonotype showed up just a few times. V and J are TRBV19 and TRBJ2-7; 9 positions agree with TRBD1. The CDR3 is 15 residues long. V lost 5 bases to trimming and J lost 2 bases; unmatched junction nucleotides: 7. Per the germline V gene, CDR1 is LNHDA and CDR2 is SQIVND (reference sequence). CDR3 nucleotides: TGTGCCAGTAGTTTCGGACAGGGGAGCACCTACGAGCAGTACTTC. Its protein product is CASSFGQGSTYEQYF.

The chain has TRBV29-1 and TRBJ1-1; D may be TRBD1 (6 bases). The germline V gene has CDR1 SQVTM and CDR2 ANQGSEA. This CDR3 contains 14 residues. Trimming left V 2 bases short and J 4 bases short, with 14 bases between. CDR3 region: CSVEPGATSTEAFF. CDR3 sequence (DNA): TGCAGCGTTGAACCAGGGGCGACTTCCACTGAAGCTTTCTTT. Variable domain in full (rest from reference TRBV29-1 and TRBJ1-1): SAVISQKPSRDICQRGTSLTIQCQVDSQVTMMFWYRQQPGQSLTLIATANQGSEATYESGFVIDKFPISRPNLTFSTLTVSNMSPEDSSIYLCSVEPGATSTEAFFGQGTRLTVV.

The chain couples TRBV7-9 to TRBJ2-7; the match to TRBD2 covers 7 bases. With 5 bases clipped from V and 1 base from J, the junction kept 11 bases outside the gene matches. Germline loops: CDR1 SEHNR, CDR2 FQNEAQ (reference sequence). The CDR3 spans 16 residues. This CDR3 is CASSLHSGWLSYEQYF. CDR3 nucleotides: TGTGCCAGCAGCCTTCATAGCGGGTGGCTATCCTACGAGCAGTACTTC.

In regard to this clonotype: The CDR3 ends on some other residue instead of the conserved phenylalanine or tryptophan, so this is likely a read error. The chain is built from TRBV4-3 and TRBJ2-7; TRBD1 or TRBD2 may be the D gene (6 bases each). The CDR3 totals 14 residues. Per the germline V gene, CDR1 is LGHNA and CDR2 is YSLEER. V was cut by 4 bases and J by 3 bases, with 13 bases left in between. CDR3 amino acids: CASSPGDTLYEQYL. The CDR3 DNA reads TGCGCCAGCAGCCCGGGGGACACACTCTACGAGCAGTACCTC.

The chain links TRBV20-1 to TRBJ2-5; the D gene could be TRBD1 or TRBD2 (5 bases each). Germline loops: CDR1 DFQATT, CDR2 SNEGSKA (reference sequence). This CDR3 region has 15 residues. Trimming shortened V by 0 bases and J by 1 base, and 12 bases separated the two germline ends. The CDR3 here is CSARDIGTTQETQYF. The CDR3 nucleotides read TGCAGTGCTAGAGATATCGGGACCACCCAAGAGACCCAGTACTTC.

In this sample, this clonotype turned up once. The chain carries TRBV12-3 or TRBV12-4 and TRBJ2-6, with D possibly TRBD1 on 6 matching bases. The CDR3 totals 18 residues. V was pared by 6 bases and J by 5 bases, with 23 bases between. This CDR3 is CASRLPRTGPQRANVLTF. The CDR3 region has the DNA TGTGCCAGCAGACTACCCCGCACAGGGCCCCAGAGGGCCAACGTCCTGACTTTC.

This chain links TRBV15 with TRBJ2-1, with a weak D call TRBD1 (6 bases). In germline, CDR1 is LNHNV, CDR2 YYDKDF (reference sequence). The CDR3 is 14 amino acids. V lost 5 bases and J 7 bases, leaving 15 bases between the germline ends. CDR3 loop: CATSGGGGMNEQFF. The CDR3 coding sequence is TGTGCCACCAGCGGGGGTGGGGGCATGAATGAGCAGTTCTTC.